Shown below are 18 T cell receptor beta chains from a single sample sequenced in a study of blood T cell repertoires in COVID-19. Assay: immunoSEQ multiplex PCR; the TCRdb copy retains only in-frame clones and omits some. The sample shows 90,000 to 130,000 clones, more than 70% of them seen only once. Sequencing used peripheral blood. These receptor sequences come from a woman between 45 and 65 years old with acute or convalescent COVID-19.

The CDR3 loop reads CASSRDRKNIQYF. The CDR3, as DNA: TGTGCCAGCAGCCGGGACAGAAAAAACATTCAGTACTTC. The V and J genes are TRBV6-2 or TRBV6-3 and TRBJ2-4; 7 nucleotides line up with TRBD1. The germline V gene has CDR1 MNHEY and CDR2 SVGEGT. V gave up 6 bases and J gave up 4 bases; unmatched junction bases: 3. CDR3 length equals 13 residues.

This clone has just a few counts. Other nucleotide sequences from this sample produce the same CDR3. The gene calls are TRBV5-1 and TRBJ2-4; possibly TRBD1 for D (6 bases). V lost 4 bases and J lost 0, with 8 bases in between. The CDR3 loop spans 14 amino acids. Germline V gene lookup returns CDR1 SGHRS and CDR2 YFSETQ. The CDR3 DNA reads as TGCGCCAGCAGCCCAGGGGAAGCCAAAAACATTCAGTACTTC. The encoded protein is CASSPGEAKNIQYF.

Notes on this clone: The sample contains more than one DNA sequence encoding this CDR3. CDR3 residues: CASRDRGTDTQYF. In DNA, the CDR3 is TGTGCCAGCCGGGACAGGGGGACAGATACGCAGTATTTT. This chain joins TRBV19 and TRBJ2-3; 11 bases fit TRBD1. From germline, CDR1 is LNHDA and CDR2 SQIVND (reference sequence). V was pared by 9 bases and J by 3 bases, with 2 bases of the junction left unmatched. The CDR3 loop spans 13 amino acids. Full variable domain (remainder filled in from reference TRBV19 and TRBJ2-3): DGGITQSPKYLFRKEGQNVTLSCEQNLNHDAMYWYRQDPGQGLRLIYYSQIVNDFQKGDIAEGYSVSREKKESFPLTVTSAQKNPTAFYLCASRDRGTDTQYFGPGTRLTVL.

The chain carries TRBV10-2 and TRBJ2-3; 12 bases are shared with TRBD2. Per germline, CDR1 WSHSY and CDR2 SAAADI. This CDR3 spans 15 amino acids. Trimming cost V 0 bases and J 5 bases; bases outside gene matches: 0. The CDR3 loop reads CASSESTSGRDTQYF. CDR3 DNA: TGCGCCAGCAGTGAGTCGACTAGCGGGAGAGATACGCAGTATTTT.

The genes are TRBV4-1 and TRBJ2-5, with 8 bases aligning to TRBD2. CDR1 MGHRA and CDR2 YSYEKL come from the germline V gene. V trimming: 4 bases; J trimming: 2 bases; junction bases outside the gene matches: 18. CDR3 size: 19 residues. The CDR3: CASSPLNPGTSAYQETQYF. Written as DNA, the CDR3 is TGCGCCAGCAGCCCGCTTAACCCCGGGACTAGTGCTTATCAAGAGACCCAGTACTTC.

The chain is built from TRBV10-3 and TRBJ1-3, with a tentative D call TRBD1 (5 bases). The CDR3 has 15 residues. V lost 6 bases and J 4 bases, leaving 16 bases between the germline ends. Germline CDR1 and CDR2: ENHRY and SYGVKD. The CDR3: CAISERRQIGNTIYF. CDR3 sequence (DNA): TGTGCCATCAGCGAGCGGAGACAGATAGGAAACACCATATATTTT.

The chain joins TRBV7-9 to TRBJ1-1; 9 bases fit TRBD1. The CDR3 extends over 15 amino acids. J lost 4 bases, V lost 5 bases, and 8 bases had no gene match. CDR1 is SEHNR and CDR2 is FQNEAQ in the germline V gene (reference sequence). Written as DNA, the CDR3 is TGTGCCAGCAGCATCTACAGGGGGCTAGGCACTGAAGCTTTCTTT. This encodes CASSIYRGLGTEAFF.

This rearrangement joins TRBV28 to TRBJ1-5, with D unclear. The CDR3 consists of 15 residues. Germline values: CDR1 MDHEN, CDR2 SYDVKM. The V and J ends lost 3 bases and 2 bases respectively, with 11 bases between them. The CDR3 coding sequence is TGTGCCAGCAGTTTCATCGCTAGTGGCAATCAGCCCCAGCATTTT. Residues: CASSFIASGNQPQHF. The variable domain in full, with the rest retrieved from reference TRBV28 and TRBJ1-5, is DVKVTQSSRYLVKRTGEKVFLECVQDMDHENMFWYRQDPGLGLRLIYFSYDVKMKEKGDIPEGYSVSREKKERFSLILESASTNQTSMYLCASSFIASGNQPQHFGDGTRLSIL.

The rearrangement uses TRBV5-1 and TRBJ2-1; no clear D gene. The CDR3 loop spans 15 amino acids. Looked up from germline, CDR1 is SGHRS and CDR2 is YFSETQ. V lost 2 bases and J 1 base, leaving 10 bases between the germline ends. The CDR3 bases are TGCGCCAGCAGCTTTATGGCTAGTTCCTACAATGAGCAGTTCTTC. This codes for CASSFMASSYNEQFF.

The chain has TRBV27 and TRBJ2-1, with 7 nucleotides matching TRBD2. V lost 10 bases and J lost 7; bases outside the gene matches: 16. Germline V gene lookup returns CDR1 MNHEY and CDR2 SMNVEV (reference sequence). The CDR3 runs 15 residues. CDR3 amino acids: CATRPTGRRDNEQFF. In nucleotides, the CDR3 is TGTGCCACCAGGCCTACCGGGAGGAGAGATAATGAGCAGTTCTTC.

The chain combines TRBV2 with TRBJ1-5; a possible D gene is TRBD1 (5 bases). Germline CDR1 is SNHLY and CDR2 is FYNNEI. Deletions cut 4 bases from V and 5 bases from J, with 15 bases between. This CDR3 spans 15 amino acids. The CDR3 nucleotides read TGTGCCAGCAGTGCTTCAGGGTTGAGTCATCAGCCCCAGCATTTT. Translated: CASSASGLSHQPQHF.

The chain couples TRBV18 to TRBJ1-1; D might be TRBD1 (5 bases). The CDR3 is 12 residues long. Deletions cut 4 bases from V and 7 bases from J, with 10 bases between. Germline lookup yields CDR1 KGHSH and CDR2 LQKENI. CDR3 sequence: CASSRNQGEAFF. The CDR3 coding sequence is TGTGCCAGCTCACGGAACCAGGGTGAAGCTTTCTTT.

The chain employs TRBV5-4 and TRBJ1-5; TRBD1 matches at 7 bases. Germline values: CDR1 SGHNT, CDR2 YYREEE (reference sequence). The CDR3 loop spans 15 amino acids. Losses at the gene ends were 4 bases for V and 6 bases for J; bases not matched to a gene: 10. The CDR3 nucleotides read TGTGCCAGCAGCGTGGACAGGAGGGATAGTCAGCCCCAGCATTTT. This codes for CASSVDRRDSQPQHF.

The genes are TRBV6-5 and TRBJ1-1, with 7 bases fitting TRBD1. CDR1 MNHEY and CDR2 SVGAGI come from the germline V gene. Trimming cost V 6 bases and J 4 bases; bases outside gene matches: 11. The length of the CDR3 is 15 residues. This chain's CDR3 is CASRDRQGKSTEAFF. The CDR3 coding sequence is TGTGCCAGCAGGGACAGACAGGGTAAGAGCACTGAAGCTTTCTTT.

The chain uses TRBV28 and TRBJ2-7, with 12 bases aligning to TRBD2. The junction had 9 bases not matched to a gene; V was cut back by 3 bases and J by 0 bases. CDR1 and CDR2 (germline): MDHEN, SYDVKM. This CDR3 contains 18 residues. This CDR3 is CASSFSPLAGGFSYEQYF. The CDR3 nucleotides are TGTGCCAGCAGTTTCTCCCCTCTAGCGGGAGGGTTCTCCTACGAGCAGTACTTC.

The chain uses TRBV5-1 and TRBJ2-1; tentatively, D is TRBD1 (6 bases). The CDR3 length is 15 residues. V lost 3 bases to trimming and J lost 5 bases, with 15 bases between them. Per the germline V gene, CDR1 is SGHRS and CDR2 is YFSETQ. As DNA, the CDR3 is TGCGCCAGCAGCTGGCAAATCAGGGGAAACAATGAGCAGTTCTTC. Translation gives CASSWQIRGNNEQFF. Full variable domain (remainder filled in from reference TRBV5-1 and TRBJ2-1): KAGVTQTPRYLIKTRGQQVTLSCSPISGHRSVSWYQQTPGQGLQFLFEYFSETQRNKGNFPGRFSGRQFSNSRSEMNVSTLELGDSALYLCASSWQIRGNNEQFFGPGTRLTVL.

The chain carries TRBV7-9 and TRBJ2-4, with TRBD2 as a possible D gene (5 bases). V was clipped by 0 bases and J by 6 bases, with 9 bases between them. CDR1 is SEHNR, CDR2 FQNEAQ, per germline (reference sequence). The CDR3 length is 14 residues. The CDR3 bases are TGTGCCAGCAGCTTAGCGGACTCGAGAAACATTCAGTACTTC. Residues: CASSLADSRNIQYF.

The CDR3 DNA reads as TGTGCCAGCAGCTTAGTTGATACATCGAACACCGGGGAGCTGTTTTTT. It specifies CASSLVDTSNTGELFF. The chain couples TRBV11-2 to TRBJ2-2; D gene uncertain. The CDR3 is made up of 16 amino acids. Germline assignment: CDR1 SGHAT and CDR2 FQNNGV. V was shortened by 1 base and J by 0 bases, with 9 bases between the two germline ends.